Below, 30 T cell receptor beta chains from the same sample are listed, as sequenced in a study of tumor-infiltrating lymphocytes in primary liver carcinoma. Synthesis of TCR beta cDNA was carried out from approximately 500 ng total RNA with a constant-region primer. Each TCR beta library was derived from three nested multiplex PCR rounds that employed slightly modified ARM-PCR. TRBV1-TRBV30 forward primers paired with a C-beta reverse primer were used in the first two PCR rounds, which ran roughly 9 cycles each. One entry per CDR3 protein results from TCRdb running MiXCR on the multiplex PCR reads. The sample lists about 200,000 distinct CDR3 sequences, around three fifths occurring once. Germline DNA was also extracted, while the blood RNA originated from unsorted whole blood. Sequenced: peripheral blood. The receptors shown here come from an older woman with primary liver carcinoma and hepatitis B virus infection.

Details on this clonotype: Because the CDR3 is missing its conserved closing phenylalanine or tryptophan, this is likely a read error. The CDR3 sequence: CSVEDPVRETQYI. CDR3 bases: TGCAGCGTTGAAGATCCTGTTCGGGAGACCCAGTACATC. The V gene is TRBV29-1, the J gene TRBJ2-5; D gene unclear. The CDR3 loop spans 13 amino acids. CDR1 and CDR2 (germline): SQVTM, ANQGSEA. V was cut by 0 bases and J by 5 bases, with 10 bases left in between.

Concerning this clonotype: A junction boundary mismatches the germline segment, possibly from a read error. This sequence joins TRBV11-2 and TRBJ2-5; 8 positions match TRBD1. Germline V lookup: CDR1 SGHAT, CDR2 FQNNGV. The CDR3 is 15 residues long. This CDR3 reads CASSAGTGPQESQYF. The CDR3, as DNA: TGTGCCAGCAGCGCAGGGACAGGCCCACAAGAGTCCCAGTACTTC.

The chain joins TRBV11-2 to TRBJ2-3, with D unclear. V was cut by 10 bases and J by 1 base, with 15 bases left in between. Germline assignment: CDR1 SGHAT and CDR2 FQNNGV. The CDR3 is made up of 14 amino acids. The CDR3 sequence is CANSLVVGTDTQYF. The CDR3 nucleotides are TGTGCCAATAGCTTAGTAGTGGGCACAGATACGCAGTATTTT. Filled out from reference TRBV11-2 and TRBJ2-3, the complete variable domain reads EAGVAQSPRYKIIEKRQSVAFWCNPISGHATLYWYQQILGQGPKLLIQFQNNGVVDDSQLPKDRFSAERLKGVDSTLKIQPAKLEDSAVYLCANSLVVGTDTQYFGPGTRLTVL.

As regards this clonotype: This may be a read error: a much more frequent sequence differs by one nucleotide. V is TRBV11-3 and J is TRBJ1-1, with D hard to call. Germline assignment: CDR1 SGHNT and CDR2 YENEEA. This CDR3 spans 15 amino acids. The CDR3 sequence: CASSLGGSQNTEVFF. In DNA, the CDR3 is TGTGCCAGCAGCTTAGGTGGCAGCCAGAACACTGAAGTTTTCTTT.

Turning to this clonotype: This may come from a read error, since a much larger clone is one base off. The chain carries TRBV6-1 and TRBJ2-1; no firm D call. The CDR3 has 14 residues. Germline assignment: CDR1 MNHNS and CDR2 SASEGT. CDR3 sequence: CASNERVGWDEQFF. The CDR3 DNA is TGTGCCAGCAATGAAAGGGTTGGGTGGGATGAGCAGTTCTTC.

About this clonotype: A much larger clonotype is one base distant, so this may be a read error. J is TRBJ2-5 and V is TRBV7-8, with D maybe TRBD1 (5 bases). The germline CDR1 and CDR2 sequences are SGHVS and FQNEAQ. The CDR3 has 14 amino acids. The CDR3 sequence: CASSFLLGPEIQYF. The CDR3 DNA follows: TGTGCCAGCAGCTTCCTTCTGGGGCCGGAGATCCAGTACTTC.

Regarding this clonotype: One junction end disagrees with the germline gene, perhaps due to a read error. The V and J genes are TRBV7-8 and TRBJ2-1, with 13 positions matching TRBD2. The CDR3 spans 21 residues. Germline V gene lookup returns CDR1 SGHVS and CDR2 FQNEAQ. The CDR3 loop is CTSSLVFRLAGGLSSYNEQFF. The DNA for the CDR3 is TGTACCAGCAGCTTAGTATTTCGACTAGCGGGAGGTCTGAGCTCCTACAATGAGCAGTTCTTC.

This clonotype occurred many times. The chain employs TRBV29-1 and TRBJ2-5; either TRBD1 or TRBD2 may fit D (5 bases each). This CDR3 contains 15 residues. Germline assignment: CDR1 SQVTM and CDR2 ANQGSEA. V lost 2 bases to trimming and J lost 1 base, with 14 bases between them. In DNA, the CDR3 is TGCAGCGTTGAACTTGGGGGTGGCCTCCAAGAGACCCAGTACTTC. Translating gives CSVELGGGLQETQYF. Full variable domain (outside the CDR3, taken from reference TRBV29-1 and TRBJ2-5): SAVISQKPSRDICQRGTSLTIQCQVDSQVTMMFWYRQQPGQSLTLIATANQGSEATYESGFVIDKFPISRPNLTFSTLTVSNMSPEDSSIYLCSVELGGGLQETQYFGPGTRLLVL.

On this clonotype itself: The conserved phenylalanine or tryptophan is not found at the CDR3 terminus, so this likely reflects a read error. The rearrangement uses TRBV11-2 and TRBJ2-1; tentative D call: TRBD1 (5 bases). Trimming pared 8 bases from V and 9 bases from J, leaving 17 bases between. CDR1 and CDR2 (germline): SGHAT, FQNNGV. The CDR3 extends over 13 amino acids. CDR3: CASSMGRATEQFV. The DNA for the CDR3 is TGTGCCAGCTCGATGGGCAGGGCAACTGAGCAGTTCGTC.

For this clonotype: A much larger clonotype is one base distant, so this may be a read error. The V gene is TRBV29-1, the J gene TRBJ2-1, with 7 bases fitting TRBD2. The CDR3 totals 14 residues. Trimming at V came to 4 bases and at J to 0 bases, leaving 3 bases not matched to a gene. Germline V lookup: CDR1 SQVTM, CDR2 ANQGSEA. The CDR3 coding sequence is TGCAGCGTTGTAGCGGGCCACTCCTACAATGAGCAGTTCTTC. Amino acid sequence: CSVVAGHSYNEQFF.

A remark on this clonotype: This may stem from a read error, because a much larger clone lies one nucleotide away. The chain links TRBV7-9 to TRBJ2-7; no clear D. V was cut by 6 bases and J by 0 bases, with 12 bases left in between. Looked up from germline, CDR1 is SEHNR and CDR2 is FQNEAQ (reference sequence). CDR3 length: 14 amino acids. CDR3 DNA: TGTGCCAGCAGGCCTGAAGGTAACTCCTACGAGCAGTACTTC. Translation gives CASRPEGNSYEQYF.

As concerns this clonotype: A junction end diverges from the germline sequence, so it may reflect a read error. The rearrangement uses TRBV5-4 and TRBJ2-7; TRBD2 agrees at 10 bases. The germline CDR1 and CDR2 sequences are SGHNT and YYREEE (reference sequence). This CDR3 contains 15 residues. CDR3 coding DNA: TGTGCCAGCAGCCAAACCGGGACTAGCGTTTACGAGCAGCACTTC. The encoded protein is CASSQTGTSVYEQHF.

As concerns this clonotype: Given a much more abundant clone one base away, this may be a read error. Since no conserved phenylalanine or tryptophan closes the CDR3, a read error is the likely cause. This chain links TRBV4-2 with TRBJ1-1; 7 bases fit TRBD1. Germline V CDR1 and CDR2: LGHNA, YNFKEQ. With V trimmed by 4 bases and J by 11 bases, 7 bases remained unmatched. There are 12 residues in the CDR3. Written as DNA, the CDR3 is TGTGCCAGCAGCCCAGGCAGGGGGAGGGCTTTCCTT. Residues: CASSPGRGRAFL.

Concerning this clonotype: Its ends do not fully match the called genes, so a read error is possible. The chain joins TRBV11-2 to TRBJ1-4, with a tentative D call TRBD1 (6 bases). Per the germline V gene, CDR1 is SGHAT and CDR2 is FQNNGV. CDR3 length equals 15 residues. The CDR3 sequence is CASGKLRGRNEKLFF. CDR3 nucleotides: TGTGCCAGCGGAAAACTCAGGGGAAGAAATGAAAAACTGTTCTTT.

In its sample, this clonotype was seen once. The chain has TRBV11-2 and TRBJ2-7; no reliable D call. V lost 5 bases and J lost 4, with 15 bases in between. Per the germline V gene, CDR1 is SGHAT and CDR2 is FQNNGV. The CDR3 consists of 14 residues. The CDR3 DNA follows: TGTGCCAGCAGCCCCAGGCGGCTGACTTACGAGCAGTACTTC. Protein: CASSPRRLTYEQYF.

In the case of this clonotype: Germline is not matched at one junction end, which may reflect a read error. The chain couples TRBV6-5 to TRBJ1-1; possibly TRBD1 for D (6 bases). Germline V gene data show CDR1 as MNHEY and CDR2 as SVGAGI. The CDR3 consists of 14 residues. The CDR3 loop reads CTSRGRQTFTEAFF. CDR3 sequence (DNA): TGTACCAGCAGGGGTAGACAGACGTTCACTGAAGCCTTCTTT.

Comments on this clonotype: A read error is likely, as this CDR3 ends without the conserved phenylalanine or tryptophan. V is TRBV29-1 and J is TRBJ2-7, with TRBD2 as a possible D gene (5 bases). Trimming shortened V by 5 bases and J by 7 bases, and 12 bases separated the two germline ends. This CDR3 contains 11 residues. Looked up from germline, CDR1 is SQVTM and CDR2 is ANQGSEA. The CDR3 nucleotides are TGCAGCGTTAGCGGCCACCTTGAGCAGTACCTC. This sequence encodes CSVSGHLEQYL.

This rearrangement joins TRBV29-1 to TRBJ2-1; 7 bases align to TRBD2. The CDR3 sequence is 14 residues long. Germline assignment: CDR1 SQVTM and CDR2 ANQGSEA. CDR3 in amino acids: CNATGTKTYNEQFF. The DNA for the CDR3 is TGCAACGCCACTGGGACTAAGACTTACAATGAGCAGTTCTTC.

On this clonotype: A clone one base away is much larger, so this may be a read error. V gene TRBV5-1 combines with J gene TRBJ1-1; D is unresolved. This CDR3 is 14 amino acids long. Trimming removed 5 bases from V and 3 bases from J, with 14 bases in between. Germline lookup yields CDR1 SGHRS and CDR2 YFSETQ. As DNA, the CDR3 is TGCGCCAGCAGAATTGAGGGTTCGGACACTGAAGCTTTCTTT. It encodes CASRIEGSDTEAFF.

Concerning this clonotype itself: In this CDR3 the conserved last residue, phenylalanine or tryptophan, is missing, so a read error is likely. The CDR3 region has the DNA TGCGCCAGCAACCTTTTACAGTTTGAGCAGTTCATC. Residues: CASNLLQFEQFI. The V gene is TRBV5-1, the J gene TRBJ2-1; no definite D call. V was cut by 6 bases and J by 9 bases, with 13 bases left in between. The CDR3 contains 12 residues. CDR1 SGHRS and CDR2 YFSETQ come from the germline V gene.

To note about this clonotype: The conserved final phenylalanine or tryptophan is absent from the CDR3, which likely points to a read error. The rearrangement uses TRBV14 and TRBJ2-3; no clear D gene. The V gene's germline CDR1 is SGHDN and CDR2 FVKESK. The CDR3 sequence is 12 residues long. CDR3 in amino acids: CASSPFTYTQYL. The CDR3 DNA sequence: TGTGCCAGCAGCCCATTCACATATACGCAGTATCTT.

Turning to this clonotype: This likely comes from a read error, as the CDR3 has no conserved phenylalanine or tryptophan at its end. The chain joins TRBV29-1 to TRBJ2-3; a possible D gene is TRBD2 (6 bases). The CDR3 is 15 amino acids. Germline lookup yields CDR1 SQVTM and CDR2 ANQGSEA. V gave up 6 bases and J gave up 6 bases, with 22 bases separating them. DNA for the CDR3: TGCAGCGTCGCCTATGGGAACGGGAGTGCTGATACGCAGTATTAT. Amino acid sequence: CSVAYGNGSADTQYY.

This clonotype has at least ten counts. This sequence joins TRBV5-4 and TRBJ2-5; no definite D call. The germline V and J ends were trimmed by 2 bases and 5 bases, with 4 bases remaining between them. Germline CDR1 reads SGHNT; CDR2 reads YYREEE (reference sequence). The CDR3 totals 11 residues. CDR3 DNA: TGTGCCAGCAGCTTCGACGAGACCCAGTACTTC. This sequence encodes CASSFDETQYF. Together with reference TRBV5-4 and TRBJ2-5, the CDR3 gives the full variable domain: ETGVTQSPTHLIKTRGQQVTLRCSSQSGHNTVSWYQQALGQGPQFIFQYYREEENGRGNFPPRFSGLQFPNYSSELNVNALELDDSALYLCASSFDETQYFGPGTRLLVL.

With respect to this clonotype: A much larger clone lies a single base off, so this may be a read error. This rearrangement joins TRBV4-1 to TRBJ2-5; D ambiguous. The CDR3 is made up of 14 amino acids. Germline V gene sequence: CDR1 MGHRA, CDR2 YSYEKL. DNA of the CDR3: TGCGCCAGCAGCCAAGTGCTAGTCCAAGAGATCCAGTACTTC. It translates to CASSQVLVQEIQYF.

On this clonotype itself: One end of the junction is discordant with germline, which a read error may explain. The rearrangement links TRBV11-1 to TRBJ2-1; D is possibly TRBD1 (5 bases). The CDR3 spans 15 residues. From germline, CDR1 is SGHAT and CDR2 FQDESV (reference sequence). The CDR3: CTSSRRQPTINEQFF. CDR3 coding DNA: TGTACCAGCAGCCGCAGACAGCCAACGATCAATGAGCAGTTCTTC.

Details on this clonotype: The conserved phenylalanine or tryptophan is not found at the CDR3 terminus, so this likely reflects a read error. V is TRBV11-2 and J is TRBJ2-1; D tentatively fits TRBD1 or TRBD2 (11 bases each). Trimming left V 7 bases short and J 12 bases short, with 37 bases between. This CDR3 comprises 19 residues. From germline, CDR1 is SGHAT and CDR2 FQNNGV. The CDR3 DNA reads TGTGCCAGCAACCCCCGGACAGGGGGCGTAGAGACTAGCGGGAATACGCAGTTCTCC. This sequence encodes CASNPRTGGVETSGNTQFS.

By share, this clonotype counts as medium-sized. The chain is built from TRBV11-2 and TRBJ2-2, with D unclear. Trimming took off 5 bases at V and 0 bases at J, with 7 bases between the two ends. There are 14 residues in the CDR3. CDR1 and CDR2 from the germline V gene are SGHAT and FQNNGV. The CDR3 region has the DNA TGTGCCAGCAGCCTTATTGCGAACACCGGGGAGCTGTTTTTT. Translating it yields CASSLIANTGELFF.

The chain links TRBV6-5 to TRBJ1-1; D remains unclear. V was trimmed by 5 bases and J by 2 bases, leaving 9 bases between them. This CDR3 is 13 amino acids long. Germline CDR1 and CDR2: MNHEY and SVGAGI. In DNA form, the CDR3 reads TGTGCCAGCAGTCACACGGGAAACACTGAAGCTTTCTTT. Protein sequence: CASSHTGNTEAFF.

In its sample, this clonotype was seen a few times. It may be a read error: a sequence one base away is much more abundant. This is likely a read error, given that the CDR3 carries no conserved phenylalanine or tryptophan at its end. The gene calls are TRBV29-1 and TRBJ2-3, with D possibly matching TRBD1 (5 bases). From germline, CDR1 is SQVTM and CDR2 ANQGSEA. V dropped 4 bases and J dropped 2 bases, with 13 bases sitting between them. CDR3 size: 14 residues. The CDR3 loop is CSVGTSTVTDTQYL. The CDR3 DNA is TGCAGCGTTGGTACCTCGACAGTCACAGATACGCAGTATTTA.

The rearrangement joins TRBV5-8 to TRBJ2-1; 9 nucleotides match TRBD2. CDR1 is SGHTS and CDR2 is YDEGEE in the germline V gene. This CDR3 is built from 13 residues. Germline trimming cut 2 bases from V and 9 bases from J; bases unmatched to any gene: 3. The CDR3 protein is CASSFDSGSEQFF. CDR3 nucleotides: TGTGCCAGCAGCTTTGATAGCGGGAGTGAGCAGTTCTTC.